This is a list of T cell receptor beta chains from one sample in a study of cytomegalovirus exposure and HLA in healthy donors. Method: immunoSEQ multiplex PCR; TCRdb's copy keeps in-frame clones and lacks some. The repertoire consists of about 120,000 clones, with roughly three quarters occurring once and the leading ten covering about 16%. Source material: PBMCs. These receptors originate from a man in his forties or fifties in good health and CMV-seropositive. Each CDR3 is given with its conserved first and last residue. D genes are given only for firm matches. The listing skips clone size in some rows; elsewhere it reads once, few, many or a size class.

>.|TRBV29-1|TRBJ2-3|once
CSVEPYTDTQYF
TGCAGCGTTGAACCCTACACAGATACGCAGTATTTT
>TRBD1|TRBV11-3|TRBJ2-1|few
CASSLMSDRANEQFF
TGTGCCAGCAGCTTAATGTCCGACAGGGCGAATGAGCAGTTCTTC
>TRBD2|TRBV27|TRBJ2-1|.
CASSLFPSGSIDEQFF
TGTGCCAGCAGTTTATTCCCTAGCGGGAGTATCGATGAGCAGTTCTTC
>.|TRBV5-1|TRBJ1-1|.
CASSLDQGYGNTEAFF
TGCGCCAGCAGCTTGGACCAGGGCTACGGGAACACTGAAGCTTTCTTT
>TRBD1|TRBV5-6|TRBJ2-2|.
CASRTGTGGFTGELFF
TGTGCCAGCAGGACAGGGACAGGCGGCTTCACCGGGGAGCTGTTTTTT
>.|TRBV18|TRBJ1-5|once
CASSAGLGNQPQHF
TGTGCCAGCTCAGCAGGTCTGGGCAATCAGCCCCAGCATTTT
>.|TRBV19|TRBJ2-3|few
CASSIRRDPGADTQYF
TGTGCCAGTAGTATTAGGAGGGACCCAGGCGCAGATACGCAGTATTTT
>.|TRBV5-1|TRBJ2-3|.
CASSLLALTDTQYF
TGCGCCAGCAGCTTGTTGGCCCTCACAGATACGCAGTATTTT
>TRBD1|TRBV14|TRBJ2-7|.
CASSRDRSSYEQYF
TGTGCCAGCAGCCGGGACAGGAGCTCCTACGAGCAGTACTTC
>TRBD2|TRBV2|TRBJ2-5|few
CASQRGYSGRGETQYF
TGTGCCAGCCAGAGAGGCTATAGCGGGAGGGGAGAGACCCAGTACTTC
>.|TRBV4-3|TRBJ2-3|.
CASSREPSGVGDTQYF
TGCGCCAGCAGCCGAGAACCCTCGGGGGTGGGAGATACGCAGTATTTT
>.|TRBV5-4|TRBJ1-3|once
CASSDTRSGNTIYF
TGTGCCAGCAGCGATACTAGGTCGGGAAACACCATATATTTT
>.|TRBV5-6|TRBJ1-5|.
CASSVTRRISPNQPQHF
TGTGCCAGCAGCGTTACAAGGAGGATTAGCCCCAATCAGCCCCAGCATTTT
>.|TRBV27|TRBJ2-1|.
CASNRHDEQFF
TGTGCCAGCAACAGGCACGATGAGCAGTTCTTC
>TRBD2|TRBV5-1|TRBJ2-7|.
CASSPDASGGYEQYF
TGCGCCAGCAGCCCGGACGCTAGCGGGGGCTACGAGCAGTACTTC
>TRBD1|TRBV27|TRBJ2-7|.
CASSPTGTGINEQYF
TGTGCCAGCAGTCCCACCGGGACAGGGATCAACGAGCAGTACTTC
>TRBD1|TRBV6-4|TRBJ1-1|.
CASSRTGTGNTEAFF
TGTGCCAGCAGCCGAACGGGGACAGGGAACACTGAAGCTTTCTTT
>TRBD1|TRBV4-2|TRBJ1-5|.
CASARGHGGGAGNQPQHF
TGTGCCAGCGCCAGGGGGCATGGAGGGGGCGCGGGCAATCAGCCCCAGCATTTT
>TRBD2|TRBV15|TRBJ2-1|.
CATSRVAGNEVESNEQFF
TGTGCCACCAGCAGGGTAGCGGGAAATGAGGTAGAGAGCAATGAGCAGTTCTTC
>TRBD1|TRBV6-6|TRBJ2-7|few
CASSPTATGGRYEQYF
TGTGCCAGCAGTCCTACAGCGACAGGGGGGCGGTACGAGCAGTACTTC
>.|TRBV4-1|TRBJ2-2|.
CASSLGGAPPGELFF
TGCGCCAGCAGCTTAGGGGGGGCCCCGCCCGGGGAGCTGTTTTTT
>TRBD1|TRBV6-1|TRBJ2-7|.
CASRGTASYEQYF
TGTGCCAGCAGGGGGACAGCGAGTTACGAGCAGTACTTC
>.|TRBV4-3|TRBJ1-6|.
CASSQGWGRENSPLHF
TGCGCCAGCAGCCAAGGTTGGGGGAGGGAGAATTCACCCCTCCACTTT
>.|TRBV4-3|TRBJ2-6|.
CASSQDSSGANVLTF
TGCGCCAGCAGCCAAGATAGCTCTGGGGCCAACGTCCTGACTTTC
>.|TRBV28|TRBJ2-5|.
CASSIRGLQETQYF
TGTGCCAGCAGTATCAGGGGCCTCCAAGAGACCCAGTACTTC
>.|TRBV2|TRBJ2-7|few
CASSNQGRNYEQYF
TGTGCCAGCAGCAACCAGGGGCGTAACTACGAGCAGTACTTC
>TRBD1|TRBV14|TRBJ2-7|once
CASSTRQGFGYEQYF
TGTGCCAGCAGCACTCGACAGGGGTTCGGATACGAGCAGTACTTC
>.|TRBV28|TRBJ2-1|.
CASSTRLSNRGNEQFF
TGTGCCAGCAGTACCCGCCTCTCGAATAGGGGTAATGAGCAGTTCTTC
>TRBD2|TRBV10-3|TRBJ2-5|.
CAISGSGGLETQYF
TGTGCCATCAGTGGAAGCGGGGGGTTGGAGACCCAGTACTTC
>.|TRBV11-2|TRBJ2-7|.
CASSLVQDWYEQYF
TGTGCCAGCAGCTTAGTGCAGGATTGGTACGAGCAGTACTTC
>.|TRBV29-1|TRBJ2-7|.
CSVDDGQGIVSEQYF
TGCAGCGTTGATGATGGGCAGGGGATCGTGAGCGAGCAGTACTTC